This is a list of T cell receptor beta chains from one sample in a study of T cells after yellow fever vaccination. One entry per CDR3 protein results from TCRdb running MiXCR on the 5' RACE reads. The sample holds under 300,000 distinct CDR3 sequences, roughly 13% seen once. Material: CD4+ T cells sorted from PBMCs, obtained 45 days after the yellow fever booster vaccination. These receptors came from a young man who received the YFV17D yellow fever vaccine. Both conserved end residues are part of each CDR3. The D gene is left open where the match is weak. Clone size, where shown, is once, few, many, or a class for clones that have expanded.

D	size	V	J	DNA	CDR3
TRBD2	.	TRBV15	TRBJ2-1	TGTGCCACCAGCAGAGGACCGGGACTAGCGGGAGAGGGTGAGCAGTTCTTC	CATSRGPGLAGEGEQFF
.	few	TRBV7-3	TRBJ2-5	TGTGCCAGCAGCCAGGGACACCGGGAGACCCAGTACTTC	CASSQGHRETQYF
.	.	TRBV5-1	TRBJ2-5	TGCGCCAGCAGCTTGGGGACCGGGGCCGGAGGGGAGACCCAGTACTTC	CASSLGTGAGGETQYF
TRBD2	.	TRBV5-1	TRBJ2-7	TGCGCCAGCAGCCCGGGGACTAGCGGGAGAGTAGGCGAGCAGTACTTC	CASSPGTSGRVGEQYF
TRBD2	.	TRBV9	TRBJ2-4	TGTGCCAGCAGCGTAGGGCTAGCGGGAGAGAGTTTGGACATTCAGTACTTC	CASSVGLAGESLDIQYF
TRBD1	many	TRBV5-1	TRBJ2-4	TGCGCCAGCAGCCCCAGGACAGGGGGCGAAGCACACATTCAGTACTTC	CASSPRTGGEAHIQYF
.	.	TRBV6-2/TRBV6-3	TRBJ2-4	TGTGCCAGCAGTTTCGCGGGGAAAAACATTCAGTACTTC	CASSFAGKNIQYF
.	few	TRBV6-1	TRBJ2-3	TGTGCCAGCAGGAGAGCGGCAACAGTCACAGATACGCAGTATTTT	CASRRAATVTDTQYF
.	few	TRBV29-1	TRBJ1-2	TGCAGCGTACTAGGCCAGATCGGCTACACCTTC	CSVLGQIGYTF
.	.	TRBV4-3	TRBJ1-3	TGCGCCAGCAGCCAAGGCCTCCCGGGCAGCTCTGGAAACACCATATATTTT	CASSQGLPGSSGNTIYF